This T cell receptor (beta chain) was sequenced during a study of blood T cell repertoires in COVID-19. Repertoires were generated with immunoSEQ multiplex PCR, while TCRdb's copy carries only in-frame clones and drops some. The sample lists under 300,000 clones; roughly 87% were seen once. Participants' own reports of clinical history determined their cohort assignment. Germline CDR1 is MDHEN and CDR2 is SYDVKM. V was pared by 5 bases and J by 0 bases, with 10 bases between. This CDR3 is 14 amino acids long. The sequence was obtained from a woman aged 30 to 39 with acute COVID-19. The rearrangement links TRBV28 to TRBJ1-1; perhaps TRBD1 as D (5 bases). The specimen sequenced was PBMCs or T cells enriched from blood (not recorded which). Here the CDR3 reads CASSPATVNTEAFF. DNA of the CDR3: TGTGCCAGCAGTCCCGCGACAGTGAACACTGAAGCTTTCTTT.